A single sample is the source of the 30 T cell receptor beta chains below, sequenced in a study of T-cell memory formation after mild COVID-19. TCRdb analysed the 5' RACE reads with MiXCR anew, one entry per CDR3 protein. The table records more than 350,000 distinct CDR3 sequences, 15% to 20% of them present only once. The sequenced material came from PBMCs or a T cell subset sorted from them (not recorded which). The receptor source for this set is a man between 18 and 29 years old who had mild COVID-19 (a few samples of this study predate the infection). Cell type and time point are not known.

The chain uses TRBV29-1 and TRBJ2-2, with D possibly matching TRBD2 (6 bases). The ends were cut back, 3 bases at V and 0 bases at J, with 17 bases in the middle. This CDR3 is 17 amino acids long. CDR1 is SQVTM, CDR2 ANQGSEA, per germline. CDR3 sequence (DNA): TGCAGCGTTGAGTCGCGGGGAAGTCACTCGAACACCGGGGAGCTGTTTTTT. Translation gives CSVESRGSHSNTGELFF.

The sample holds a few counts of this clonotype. The CDR3: CASSQVSYRLAEETQYF. The CDR3 nucleotides read TGCGCCAGCAGCCAAGTCTCCTATCGACTAGCGGAAGAGACCCAGTACTTC. The V gene is TRBV4-3, the J gene TRBJ2-5; 9 nucleotides match TRBD2. Germline trimming cut 1 base from V and 3 bases from J; bases unmatched to any gene: 9. This CDR3 is 17 amino acids long. CDR1 LGHNA and CDR2 YSLEER come from the germline V gene.

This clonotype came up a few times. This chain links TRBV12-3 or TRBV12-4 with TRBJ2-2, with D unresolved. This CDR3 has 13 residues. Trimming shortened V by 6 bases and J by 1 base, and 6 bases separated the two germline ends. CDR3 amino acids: CASSWRNTGELFF. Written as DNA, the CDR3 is TGTGCCAGCAGCTGGCGGAACACCGGGGAGCTGTTTTTT.

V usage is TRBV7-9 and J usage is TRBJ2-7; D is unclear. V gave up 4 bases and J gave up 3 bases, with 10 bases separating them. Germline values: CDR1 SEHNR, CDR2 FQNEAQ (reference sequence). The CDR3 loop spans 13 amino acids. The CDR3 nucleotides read TGTGCCAGCAGCTCCCTCACCCACTACGAGCAGTACGTC. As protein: CASSSLTHYEQYV.

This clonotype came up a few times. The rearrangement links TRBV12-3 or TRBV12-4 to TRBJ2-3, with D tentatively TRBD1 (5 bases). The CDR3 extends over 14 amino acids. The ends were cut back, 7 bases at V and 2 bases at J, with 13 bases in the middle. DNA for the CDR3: TGTGCCAGCACGCAAGGACATTCCACAGATACGCAGTATTTT. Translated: CASTQGHSTDTQYF.

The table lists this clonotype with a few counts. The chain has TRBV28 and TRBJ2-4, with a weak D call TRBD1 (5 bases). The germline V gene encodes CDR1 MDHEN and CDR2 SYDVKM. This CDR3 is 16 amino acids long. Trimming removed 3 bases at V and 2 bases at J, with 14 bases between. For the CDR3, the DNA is TGTGCCAGCAGTTTTATTCGTGGGGCATCCAAAAACATTCAGTACTTC. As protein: CASSFIRGASKNIQYF.

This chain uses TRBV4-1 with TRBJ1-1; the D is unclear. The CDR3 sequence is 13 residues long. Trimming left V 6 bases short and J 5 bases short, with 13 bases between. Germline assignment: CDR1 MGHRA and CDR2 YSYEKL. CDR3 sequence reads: CASRGHQRTEAFF. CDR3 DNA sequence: TGCGCCAGCAGAGGGCACCAGAGGACTGAAGCTTTCTTT.

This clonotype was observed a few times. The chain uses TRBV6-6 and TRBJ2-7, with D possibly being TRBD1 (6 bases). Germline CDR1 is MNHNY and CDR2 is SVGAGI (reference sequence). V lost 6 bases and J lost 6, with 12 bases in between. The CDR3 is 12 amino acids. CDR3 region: CASSPRGGEQYV. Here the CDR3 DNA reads TGTGCCAGCAGCCCCAGGGGCGGCGAGCAGTACGTC.

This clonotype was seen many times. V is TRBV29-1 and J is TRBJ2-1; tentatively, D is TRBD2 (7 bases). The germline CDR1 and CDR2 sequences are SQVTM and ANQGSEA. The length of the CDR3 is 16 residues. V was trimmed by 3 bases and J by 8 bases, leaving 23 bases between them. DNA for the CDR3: TGCAGCGTTGAGGACGCGGGGGCCGATGGTTCAGATGAGCAGTTCTTC. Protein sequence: CSVEDAGADGSDEQFF.

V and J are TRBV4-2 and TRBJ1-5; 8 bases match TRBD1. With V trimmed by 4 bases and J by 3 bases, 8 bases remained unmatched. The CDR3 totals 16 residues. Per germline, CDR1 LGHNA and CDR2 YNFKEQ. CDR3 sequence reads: CASSLRDRSINQPQHF. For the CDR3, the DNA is TGTGCCAGCAGCCTCCGGGACAGGAGTATCAATCAGCCCCAGCATTTT.

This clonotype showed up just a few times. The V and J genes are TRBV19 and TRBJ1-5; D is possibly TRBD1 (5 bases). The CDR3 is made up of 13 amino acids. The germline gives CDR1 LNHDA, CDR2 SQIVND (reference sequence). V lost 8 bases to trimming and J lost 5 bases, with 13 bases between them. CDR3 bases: TGTGCCAGTGCCTGGTGGGGGGATCAGCCCCAGCATTTT. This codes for CASAWWGDQPQHF. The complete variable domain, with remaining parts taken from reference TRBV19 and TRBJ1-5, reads DGGITQSPKYLFRKEGQNVTLSCEQNLNHDAMYWYRQDPGQGLRLIYYSQIVNDFQKGDIAEGYSVSREKKESFPLTVTSAQKNPTAFYLCASAWWGDQPQHFGDGTRLSIL.

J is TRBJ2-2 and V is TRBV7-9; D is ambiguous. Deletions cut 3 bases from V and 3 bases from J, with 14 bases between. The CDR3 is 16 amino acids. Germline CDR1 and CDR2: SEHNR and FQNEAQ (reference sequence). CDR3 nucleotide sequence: TGTGCCAGCAGCTTTATTTGGCGGAGCGACACCGGGGAGCTGTTTTTT. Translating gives CASSFIWRSDTGELFF. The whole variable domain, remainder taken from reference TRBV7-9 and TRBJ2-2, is DTGVSQNPRHKITKRGQNVTFRCDPISEHNRLYWYRQTLGQGPEFLTYFQNEAQLEKSRLLSDRFSAERPKGSFSTLEIQRTEQGDSAMYLCASSFIWRSDTGELFFGEGSRLTVL.

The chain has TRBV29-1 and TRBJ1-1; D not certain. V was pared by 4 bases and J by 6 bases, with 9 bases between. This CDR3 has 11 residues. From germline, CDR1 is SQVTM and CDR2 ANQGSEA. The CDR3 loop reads CSVGVSAEAFF. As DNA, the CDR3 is TGCAGCGTTGGGGTGTCCGCTGAAGCTTTCTTT.

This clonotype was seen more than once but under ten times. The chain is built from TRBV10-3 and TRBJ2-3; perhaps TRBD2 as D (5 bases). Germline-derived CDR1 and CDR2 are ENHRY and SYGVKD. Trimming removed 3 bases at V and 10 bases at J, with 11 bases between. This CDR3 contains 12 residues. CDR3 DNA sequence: TGTGCCATCAGTGACGGACTCTATTCGCAGTATTTT. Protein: CAISDGLYSQYF.

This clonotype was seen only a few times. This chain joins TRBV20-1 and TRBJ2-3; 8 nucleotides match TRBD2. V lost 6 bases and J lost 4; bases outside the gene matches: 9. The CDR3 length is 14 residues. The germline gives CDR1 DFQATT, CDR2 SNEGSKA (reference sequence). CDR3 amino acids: CSAAPASGPDTQYF. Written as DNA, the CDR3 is TGCAGTGCCGCCCCGGCTAGCGGGCCAGATACGCAGTATTTT.

The CDR3 region has the DNA TGCGCCAGCAGCGATTTAGGGGACAGCTATGGCTACACCTTC. Encoded protein: CASSDLGDSYGYTF. The V gene is TRBV5-1, the J gene TRBJ1-2; 7 bases line up with TRBD1. The V and J ends lost 4 bases and 4 bases, in that order; junction bases with no gene match: 7. This CDR3 has 14 residues. In germline, CDR1 is SGHRS, CDR2 YFSETQ. Complete variable domain (other parts from reference TRBV5-1 and TRBJ1-2): KAGVTQTPRYLIKTRGQQVTLSCSPISGHRSVSWYQQTPGQGLQFLFEYFSETQRNKGNFPGRFSGRQFSNSRSEMNVSTLELGDSALYLCASSDLGDSYGYTFGSGTRLTVV.

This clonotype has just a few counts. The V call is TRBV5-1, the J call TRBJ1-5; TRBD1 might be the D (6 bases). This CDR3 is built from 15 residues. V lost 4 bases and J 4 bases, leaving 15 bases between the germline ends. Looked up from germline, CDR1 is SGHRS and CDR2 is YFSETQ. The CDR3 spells CASSRVGGDNQPQHF. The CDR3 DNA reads TGCGCCAGCAGCCGGGTAGGGGGTGATAATCAGCCCCAGCATTTT.

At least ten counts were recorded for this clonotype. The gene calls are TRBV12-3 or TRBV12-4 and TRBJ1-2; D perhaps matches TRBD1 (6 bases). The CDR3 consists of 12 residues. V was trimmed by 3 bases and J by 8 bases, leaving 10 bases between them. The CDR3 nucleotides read TGTGCCAGCAGTTTCACCCAGGGGGGCTACACCTTC. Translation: CASSFTQGGYTF.

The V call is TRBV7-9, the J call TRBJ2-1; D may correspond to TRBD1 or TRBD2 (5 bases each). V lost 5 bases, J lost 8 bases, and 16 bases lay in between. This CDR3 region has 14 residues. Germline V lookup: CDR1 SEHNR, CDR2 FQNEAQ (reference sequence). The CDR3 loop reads CASSPARQRDEQFF. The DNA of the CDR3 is TGTGCCAGCAGCCCAGCCCGACAGAGGGATGAGCAGTTCTTC. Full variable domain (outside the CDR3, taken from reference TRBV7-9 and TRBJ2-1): DTGVSQNPRHKITKRGQNVTFRCDPISEHNRLYWYRQTLGQGPEFLTYFQNEAQLEKSRLLSDRFSAERPKGSFSTLEIQRTEQGDSAMYLCASSPARQRDEQFFGPGTRLTVL.

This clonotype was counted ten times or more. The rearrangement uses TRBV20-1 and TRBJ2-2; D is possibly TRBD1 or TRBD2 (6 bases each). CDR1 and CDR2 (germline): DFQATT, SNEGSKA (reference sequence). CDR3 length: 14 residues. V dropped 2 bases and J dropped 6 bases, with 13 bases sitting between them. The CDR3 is CSARPGAVAGELFF. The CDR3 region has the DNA TGCAGTGCTAGACCGGGGGCCGTTGCCGGGGAGCTGTTTTTT.

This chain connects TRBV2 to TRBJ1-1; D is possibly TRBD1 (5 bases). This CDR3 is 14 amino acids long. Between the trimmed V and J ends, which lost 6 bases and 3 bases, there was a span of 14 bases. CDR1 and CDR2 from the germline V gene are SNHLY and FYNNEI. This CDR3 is CASRGGARDTEAFF. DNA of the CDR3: TGTGCCAGCAGGGGAGGGGCCCGGGACACTGAAGCTTTCTTT.

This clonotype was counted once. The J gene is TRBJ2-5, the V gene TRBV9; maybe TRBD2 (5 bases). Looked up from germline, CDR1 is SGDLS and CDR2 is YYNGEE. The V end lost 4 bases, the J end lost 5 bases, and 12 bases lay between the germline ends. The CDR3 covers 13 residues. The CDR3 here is CASSPGILETQYF. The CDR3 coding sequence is TGTGCCAGCAGCCCCGGGATATTGGAGACCCAGTACTTC.

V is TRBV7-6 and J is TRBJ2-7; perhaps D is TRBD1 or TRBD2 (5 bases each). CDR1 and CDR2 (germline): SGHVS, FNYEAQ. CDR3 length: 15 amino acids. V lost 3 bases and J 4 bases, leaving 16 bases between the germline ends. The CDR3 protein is CASSLGTEYQYEQYF. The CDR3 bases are TGTGCCAGCAGCTTGGGGACCGAATACCAATACGAGCAGTACTTC.

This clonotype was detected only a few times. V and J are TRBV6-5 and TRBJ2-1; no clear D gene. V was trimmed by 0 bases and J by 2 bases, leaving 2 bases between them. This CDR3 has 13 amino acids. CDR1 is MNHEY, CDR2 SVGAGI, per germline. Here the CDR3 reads CASSYSTYNEQFF. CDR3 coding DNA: TGTGCCAGCAGTTACTCGACCTACAATGAGCAGTTCTTC.

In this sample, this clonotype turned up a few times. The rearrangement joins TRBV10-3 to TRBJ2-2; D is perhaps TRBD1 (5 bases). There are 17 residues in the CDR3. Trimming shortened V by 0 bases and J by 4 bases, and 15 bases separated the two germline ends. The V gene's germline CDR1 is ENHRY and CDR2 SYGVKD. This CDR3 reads CAISESGAREGTGELFF. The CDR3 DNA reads TGTGCCATCAGTGAGTCAGGGGCCAGGGAAGGCACCGGGGAGCTGTTTTTT.

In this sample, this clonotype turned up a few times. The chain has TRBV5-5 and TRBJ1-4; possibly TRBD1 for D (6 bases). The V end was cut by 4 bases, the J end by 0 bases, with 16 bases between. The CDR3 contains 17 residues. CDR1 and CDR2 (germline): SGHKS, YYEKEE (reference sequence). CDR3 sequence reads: CASSRNRDTATNEKLFF. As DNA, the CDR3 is TGTGCCAGCAGCAGGAACCGGGACACCGCAACTAATGAAAAACTGTTTTTT.

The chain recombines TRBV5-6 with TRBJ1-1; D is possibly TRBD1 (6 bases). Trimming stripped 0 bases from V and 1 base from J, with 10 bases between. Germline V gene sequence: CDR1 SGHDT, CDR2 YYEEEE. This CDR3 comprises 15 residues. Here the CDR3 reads CASSLAWGANTEAFF. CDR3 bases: TGTGCCAGCAGCTTGGCGTGGGGGGCGAACACTGAAGCTTTCTTT.

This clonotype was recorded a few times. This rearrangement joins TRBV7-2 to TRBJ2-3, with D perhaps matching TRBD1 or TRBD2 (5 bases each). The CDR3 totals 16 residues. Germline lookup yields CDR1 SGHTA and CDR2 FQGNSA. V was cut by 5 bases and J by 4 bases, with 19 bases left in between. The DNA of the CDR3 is TGTGCCAGCAGCCCCCGGGTGGGGGTAGGCGCAGATACGCAGTATTTT. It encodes CASSPRVGVGADTQYF.

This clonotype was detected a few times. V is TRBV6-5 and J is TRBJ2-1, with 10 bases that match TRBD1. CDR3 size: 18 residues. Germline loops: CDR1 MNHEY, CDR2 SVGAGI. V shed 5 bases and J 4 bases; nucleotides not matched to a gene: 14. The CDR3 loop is CASSPTGTGVLLYNEQFF. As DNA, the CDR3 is TGTGCCAGCAGTCCAACCGGGACAGGGGTTCTCCTTTACAATGAGCAGTTCTTC.

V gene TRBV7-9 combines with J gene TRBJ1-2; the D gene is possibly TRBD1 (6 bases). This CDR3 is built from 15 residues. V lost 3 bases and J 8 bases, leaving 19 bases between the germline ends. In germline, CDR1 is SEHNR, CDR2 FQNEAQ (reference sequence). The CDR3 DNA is TGTGCCAGCAGCTTGTCACGAAGGGGGAATAACGGCTACACCTTC. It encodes CASSLSRRGNNGYTF. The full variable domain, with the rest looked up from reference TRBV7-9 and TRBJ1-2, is DTGVSQNPRHKITKRGQNVTFRCDPISEHNRLYWYRQTLGQGPEFLTYFQNEAQLEKSRLLSDRFSAERPKGSFSTLEIQRTEQGDSAMYLCASSLSRRGNNGYTFGSGTRLTVV.